This TCR beta chain was obtained from a study of tumor-infiltrating lymphocytes in localized non-small cell lung cancer. In the study overall: Patients included smokers and never-smokers with various histologies, some sampled after neoadjuvant chemotherapy. Study outcomes and limitations: T-cell fraction did not differ between immunotypes IM1 and IM2.

Sequenced by immunoSEQ multiplex PCR; TCRdb stores in-frame clones only, minus some. The table includes 6,400 or so clones, around 77% detected once. The CDR3 covers 11 residues. Trimming took off 5 bases at V and 3 bases at J, with 8 bases between the two ends. The germline V gene encodes CDR1 DFQATT and CDR2 SNEGSKA (reference sequence). To note about this clone: Its antigen is not identified.

This clonotype originated in a human donor with non-small cell lung cancer. The chain recombines TRBV20-1 with TRBJ2-7; D is perhaps TRBD2 (5 bases). Sequencing used lung tumor tissue. Here the CDR3 reads CSAQTNYEQYF. The CDR3 nucleotides are TGCAGTGCTCAGACTAACTACGAGCAGTACTTC.